This T cell receptor (beta chain) derives from a study of cytomegalovirus exposure and HLA in healthy donors. Regarding the study as a whole: Cytomegalovirus status was reportedly diagnosed by the classifier with high specificity and sensitivity. Donor immune exposure was known only as CMV serostatus.

Amplification used 60 Vbeta primers and 13 Jbeta primers. Here immunoSEQ multiplex PCR was the method, and the copy in TCRdb shows in-frame clones only, minus some. Of tens of thousands of clones detected, approximately 72% appear once; the ten largest clones hold around 9.1%. Worth noting for this clone: Its antigen is unknown.

Germline V CDR1 and CDR2: SGHTA, FQGNSA. The CDR3 has 15 amino acids. Trimming stripped 2 bases from V and 7 bases from J, with 18 bases between. This receptor was obtained from a woman aged 45-65 years in good health and CMV-seronegative. The sample comprised PBMCs. The chain uses TRBV7-2 and TRBJ2-7; tentatively, D is TRBD2 (5 bases). For the CDR3, the DNA is TGTGCCAGCAGCTTAAACGTTCTCCTCTCGGGGGAGCAGTACTTC. Protein: CASSLNVLLSGEQYF.